This T cell receptor beta chain was sequenced for a study of blood T cell repertoires in COVID-19. V was pared by 4 bases and J by 4 bases, with 9 bases of the junction left unmatched. CDR1 and CDR2 from the germline V gene are SGHNT and YYREEE (reference sequence). This CDR3 region has 15 residues. Adults between about 18 and 95 years of age took part from under 30 US areas. Clones were read by immunoSEQ multiplex PCR, and TCRdb kept only the in-frame ones, dropping some. This table has a few hundred thousand clones, roughly 85% appearing once. The source is a woman aged 45-59 years who had been exposed to COVID-19. The sequencing input was PBMCs or T cells enriched from blood (not recorded which). The chain employs TRBV5-4 and TRBJ2-7, with 9 bases matching TRBD2. In nucleotides, the CDR3 is TGTGCCAGCAGCCGTAAAGTAGCGGGGGTATACGAGCAGTACTTC. This encodes CASSRKVAGVYEQYF.